The entry below describes one TCR beta chain. Its antigen is unknown. The sample is drawn from a study of identical twins. Broader study findings: Out-of-frame alpha sequences shared by twins were enriched for low generation probability. For cord blood, abundant beta clonotypes had fewer insertions, unlike memory repertoires, which showed none.

After template switching added a universal primer site, the resulting cDNA carried unique molecular identifiers. TCRdb redid the calling of the 5' RACE reads with MiXCR, one entry per CDR3 protein. The data show 1,800,000 or so distinct CDR3 sequences, with about 31% seen just once and about 0.27% held by the top ten. Sequencing used cord blood. This receptor was identified in a newborn girl in good health.

The CDR3 region is CASSLELAGAQGRETQYF. The CDR3, as DNA: TGTGCCAGCAGTTTGGAATTAGCGGGAGCGCAAGGTCGAGAGACCCAGTACTTC. The V gene is TRBV28, the J gene TRBJ2-4; 9 nucleotides agree with TRBD2. The last part of the DNA fits TRBJ2-5 better; the J call may be wrong. The CDR3 extends over 18 amino acids. CDR1 MDHEN and CDR2 SYDVKM come from the germline V gene.